This T cell receptor beta chain was sequenced in a study of T-cell memory formation after mild COVID-19. Study outcomes and limitations: Pre-infection memory harbored some responding clones, suggesting cross-reactive memory joined. Clones that contracted clustered mainly in CM and EM if CD4+ and in EMRA if CD8+.

A single record per CDR3 protein comes from TCRdb applying MiXCR to the 5' RACE reads. There are about 440,000 distinct CDR3 sequences in the sample; around 19% occur only once, and approximately 8.1% lies in the top ten. This clonotype has just a few counts. The antigen remains unidentified. The germline V gene encodes CDR1 MNHNY and CDR2 SVGAGI (reference sequence). Trimming took 2 bases from V and 4 from J, leaving 6 bases between them. This CDR3 comprises 13 residues. The clonotype comes from an adult woman who had mild COVID-19 (a few samples of this study predate the infection). Cell type and time point are not known. The genes are TRBV6-6 and TRBJ2-1; D call uncertain. Input material: PBMCs or a T cell subset sorted from them (not recorded which). In nucleotides, the CDR3 is TGTGCCAGCAGTTACAGGGAATACAATGAGCAGTTCTTC. It codes for CASSYREYNEQFF.